These 18 T cell receptor beta chains were all obtained from the same sample, sequenced in a study of CD8+ T cells in alopecia areata. As the sequencing template, cDNA was produced by extracting RNA and reverse transcribing it. The table came from immunoSEQ multiplex PCR; TCRdb's copy has only in-frame clones and leaves some out. Of about 210,000 clones in the sample, 64% were seen once. Indicated treatment: oral pan-JAK inhibitor, 5-10 mg twice daily. The input for sequencing was CD4+ T cells sorted from blood, taken at week 4, from a patient treated with tofacitinib. The receptor source for this set is a human donor with alopecia areata.

This clone was seen only a few times. The chain recombines TRBV6-1 with TRBJ1-3; D uncertain. The CDR3 is made up of 16 amino acids. Germline-derived CDR1 and CDR2 are MNHNS and SASEGT. The V end was cut by 2 bases, the J end by 0 bases, with 11 bases between. This CDR3 reads CASSEQALLSGNTIYF. The CDR3, as DNA: TGTGCCAGCAGTGAACAGGCACTGCTCTCTGGAAACACCATATATTTT.

The chain couples TRBV29-1 to TRBJ1-5; no reliable D call. CDR3 length: 13 amino acids. From germline, CDR1 is SQVTM and CDR2 ANQGSEA. With 4 bases removed from V and 3 bases from J, the gap between germline ends came to 10 bases. For the CDR3, the DNA is TGCAGCGTTGGAGCAGAATTCAATCAGCCCCAGCATTTT. Translation: CSVGAEFNQPQHF. The variable domain in full, completed from reference TRBV29-1 and TRBJ1-5, reads SAVISQKPSRDICQRGTSLTIQCQVDSQVTMMFWYRQQPGQSLTLIATANQGSEATYESGFVIDKFPISRPNLTFSTLTVSNMSPEDSSIYLCSVGAEFNQPQHFGDGTRLSIL.

This clone appeared once. V gene TRBV4-2 combines with J gene TRBJ2-3; D gene unclear. Trimming pared 1 base from V and 2 bases from J, leaving 16 bases between. The V gene's germline CDR1 is LGHNA and CDR2 YNFKEQ. The CDR3 length is 17 residues. The CDR3 nucleotides read TGTGCCAGCAGCCAAGTGGACGGGCAGCCGAACACAGATACGCAGTATTTT. It translates to CASSQVDGQPNTDTQYF.

This chain links TRBV27 with TRBJ1-1; possible D gene TRBD1, 5 bases. The ends were cut back, 5 bases at V and 1 base at J, with 14 bases in the middle. This CDR3 has 15 residues. Looked up from germline, CDR1 is MNHEY and CDR2 is SMNVEV (reference sequence). The CDR3 sequence: CASSNRPTGNTEAFF. In DNA form, the CDR3 reads TGTGCCAGCAGTAATCGACCCACAGGGAACACTGAAGCTTTCTTT.

The gene calls are TRBV29-1 and TRBJ1-6; 9 bases align to TRBD1. With 4 bases clipped from V and 7 bases from J, the junction kept 5 bases outside the gene matches. The germline V gene has CDR1 SQVTM and CDR2 ANQGSEA. The CDR3 runs 14 residues. The DNA for the CDR3 is TGCAGCGTTGCACAGGGGGCGAGAAATTCACCCCTCCACTTT. This codes for CSVAQGARNSPLHF.

V usage is TRBV27 and J usage is TRBJ1-1, with 8 bases fitting TRBD1. The CDR3 consists of 15 residues. The germline gives CDR1 MNHEY, CDR2 SMNVEV (reference sequence). V shed 6 bases, J shed 6 bases, and the junction held 12 bases outside the gene matches. The CDR3 protein is CASSRAGGRGAEAFF. In DNA, the CDR3 is TGTGCCAGCAGCCGTGCAGGGGGCCGGGGGGCTGAAGCTTTCTTT.

This clone was picked up a small number of times. This CDR3 is also generated by other DNA sequences in the sample. The rearrangement links TRBV7-2 to TRBJ2-5; D unclear. CDR1 and CDR2 from the germline V gene are SGHTA and FQGNSA. The V gene lost 1 base and the J gene lost 5 bases, with 2 bases spanning the gap. The CDR3 sequence is 11 residues long. The CDR3 DNA reads TGTGCCAGCAGCTTAGTGGAGACCCAGTACTTC. It is translated as CASSLVETQYF.

The V gene is TRBV4-1, the J gene TRBJ1-1, with D perhaps matching TRBD1 (5 bases). Deletions cut 1 base from V and 1 base from J, with 13 bases between. This CDR3 is built from 16 residues. From germline, CDR1 is MGHRA and CDR2 YSYEKL. The CDR3 sequence: CASSQAFQGGNTEAFF. CDR3 nucleotides: TGCGCCAGCAGCCAAGCTTTCCAGGGAGGGAACACTGAAGCTTTCTTT.

The chain couples TRBV30 to TRBJ2-4; 7 positions match TRBD1. J lost 9 bases, V lost 3 bases, and 8 bases had no gene match. This CDR3 spans 13 amino acids. CDR1 GTSNPN and CDR2 SVGIG come from the germline V gene (reference sequence). The CDR3: CAWSPTGPSIQYF. Written as DNA, the CDR3 is TGTGCCTGGAGCCCGACAGGGCCCAGCATTCAGTACTTC. Variable domain in full (rest from reference TRBV30 and TRBJ2-4): SQTIHQWPATLVQPVGSPLSLECTVEGTSNPNLYWYRQAAGRGLQLLFYSVGIGQISSEVPQNLSASRPQDRQFILSSKKLLLSDSGFYLCAWSPTGPSIQYFGAGTRLSVL.

The chain carries TRBV5-6 and TRBJ2-7, with 12 bases fitting TRBD2. Germline V CDR1 and CDR2: SGHDT, YYEEEE. V gave up 4 bases and J gave up 7 bases; unmatched junction bases: 15. CDR3 length equals 17 residues. For the CDR3, the DNA is TGTGCCAGCAGCCCGGTGCCTAGCGGGGGGGCCGTTGGAGAGCAGTACTTC. Translation: CASSPVPSGGAVGEQYF.

This clone was observed a single time. The chain carries TRBV25-1 and TRBJ1-5, with TRBD1 matching 9 bases. The CDR3 is 14 residues long. V shed 3 bases and J 4 bases; nucleotides not matched to a gene: 1. In germline, CDR1 is MGHDK, CDR2 SYGVNS. The CDR3 nucleotides are TGTGCCAGCAGTGACGGGACAGGGAATCAGCCCCAGCATTTT. As protein: CASSDGTGNQPQHF.

V usage is TRBV11-2 and J usage is TRBJ2-3; possibly TRBD1 for D (5 bases). CDR1 and CDR2 (germline): SGHAT, FQNNGV. Trimming pared 1 base from V and 1 base from J, leaving 12 bases between. The CDR3 contains 16 residues. CDR3 residues: CASSLGAARGTDTQYF. CDR3 coding DNA: TGTGCCAGCAGCTTAGGAGCCGCCAGGGGCACAGATACGCAGTATTTT.

This clone was seen more than once but under ten times. The genes are TRBV4-2 and TRBJ2-7; TRBD1 matches at 8 bases. V shed 4 bases and J 7 bases; nucleotides not matched to a gene: 6. In germline, CDR1 is LGHNA, CDR2 YNFKEQ. The CDR3 has 13 residues. The CDR3 region has the DNA TGTGCCAGCAGCCTCCAGGGGGCTGAAGAGCAGTACTTC. The encoded protein is CASSLQGAEEQYF.

The chain is built from TRBV29-1 and TRBJ1-6; 8 bases map to TRBD1. This CDR3 region has 16 residues. The ends lost 6 bases at V and 6 bases at J; junction bases unmatched: 13. Germline V gives CDR1 SQVTM, CDR2 ANQGSEA. The chain's CDR3 is CSVGADRGPFNSPLHF. CDR3 DNA sequence: TGCAGCGTGGGAGCCGACAGGGGACCCTTTAATTCACCCCTCCACTTT.

This chain connects TRBV25-1 to TRBJ1-1; D is unresolved. CDR3 length: 12 residues. CDR1 is MGHDK and CDR2 is SYGVNS in the germline V gene. V lost 8 bases, J lost 3 bases, and 10 bases lay in between. The CDR3 protein is CASFGPYTEAFF. The CDR3 region has the DNA TGTGCCAGCTTTGGACCGTACACTGAAGCTTTCTTT.

This clone occurred once. The chain couples TRBV2 to TRBJ2-5, with D possibly TRBD2 on 5 matching bases. Germline CDR1 is SNHLY and CDR2 is FYNNEI. V was shortened by 6 bases and J by 2 bases, with 16 bases between the two germline ends. CDR3 length: 15 residues. The CDR3 spells CASRARPTTQETQYF. The CDR3 coding sequence is TGTGCCAGCAGGGCGCGGCCGACTACTCAAGAGACCCAGTACTTC.

The rearrangement joins TRBV4-3 to TRBJ2-3, with a weak D call TRBD1 (6 bases). The V end lost 1 base, the J end lost 7 bases, and 18 bases lay between the germline ends. CDR1 and CDR2 (germline): LGHNA, YSLEER. The CDR3 spans 16 residues. CDR3 sequence: CASSQGPGDDSNTQYF. The CDR3 DNA reads as TGCGCCAGCAGCCAAGGTCCAGGGGATGATTCAAATACGCAGTATTTT.

This chain links TRBV4-1 with TRBJ1-2; D is unclear. V lost 3 bases and J lost 6, with 20 bases in between. CDR3 length equals 16 residues. The germline V gene has CDR1 MGHRA and CDR2 YSYEKL. The CDR3 is CASSHDIMRTGNGYTF. CDR3 nucleotide sequence: TGCGCCAGCAGCCACGACATTATGCGGACGGGCAATGGCTACACCTTC.